These 20 T cell receptor beta chains were all obtained from the same sample, sequenced in a study of T cell clonality in common variable immunodeficiency. The data were produced by immunoSEQ multiplex PCR, yet TCRdb's version contains in-frame clones alone and is incomplete. The repertoire consists of about 35,000 clones, none detected only once. The material sequenced was peripheral blood mononuclear cells. The receptors here all came from a person aged 18 to 69 in good health.

This clone was seen ten or more times. Read coverage stops 3 residues before the CDR3 terminus; the germline J gene supplies the remainder. This chain links TRBV5-1 with TRBJ2-1; TRBD2 aligns across 10 bases. With V trimmed by 2 bases and J by 0 bases, 5 bases remained unmatched. Germline V lookup: CDR1 SGHRS, CDR2 YFSETQ. The CDR3 length is 17 residues. CDR3 DNA, as far as it was read: TGCGCCAGCAGCTTATTAGCGGGAGGACCCTCCTACAATGAG. This codes for CASSLLAGGPSYNE. From start to end, the CDR3 is CASSLLAGGPSYNEQFF.

There are many counts of this clone. The part of the CDR3 DNA that was read is TGCAGTGCTAGAGGACTAGCGGGATACGAG. Protein: CSARGLAGYE. The full CDR3 sequence reads CSARGLAGYEQYF. V usage is TRBV20-1 and J usage is TRBJ2-7, with TRBD2 identical over 11 bases. The read ends 3 residues early relative to the CDR3; the germline J gene fills the gap. This CDR3 is 13 amino acids long. V was clipped by 1 base and J by 4 bases; unmatched bases: 0. Per the germline V gene, CDR1 is DFQATT and CDR2 is SNEGSKA (reference sequence).

In this sample, this clone turned up many times. Sequencing ends 3 residues short of the CDR3 end; the germline J gene provides the rest. The chain is built from TRBV20-1 and TRBJ1-5; tentative D call: TRBD1 (5 bases). From germline, CDR1 is DFQATT and CDR2 SNEGSKA (reference sequence). Trimming cost V 1 base and J 3 bases, with 13 bases left between them. This CDR3 region has 15 residues. The chain's CDR3 is CSARAIQGLNQPQHF. CDR3 bases read: TGCAGTGCTAGAGCTATCCAGGGACTCAATCAGCCC.

There are many counts of this clone. The sequenced CDR3 bases are TGTGCCAGCAGTGACTCTAGAGTATCGGGC. It yields the protein CASSDSRVSG. The entire CDR3 protein reads CASSDSRVSGYTF. The V and J genes are TRBV6-4 and TRBJ1-2; no clear D. The CDR3 end falls 3 residues outside the read, so it is completed with the germline J gene. Per the germline V gene, CDR1 is MRHNA and CDR2 is SNTAGT. The CDR3 spans 13 residues.

The table lists this clone with many counts. The CDR3 DNA, read in part, is TGCAGTGCTAGACAGGGCACAGATACG. Protein: CSARQGTDT. The full CDR3 is CSARQGTDTQYF. This chain links TRBV20-1 with TRBJ2-3, with D unclear. The CDR3 is cut off 3 residues early in the read; its end comes from the germline J gene. The CDR3 is 12 residues long. Germline V lookup: CDR1 DFQATT, CDR2 SNEGSKA (reference sequence). V gave up 2 bases and J gave up 1 base, with 4 bases separating them.

This clone has a count of ten or more. The read ends 3 residues before the CDR3 terminus; that terminus is restored from the germline J gene. The V and J genes are TRBV12-3 or TRBV12-4 and TRBJ2-5; TRBD1 is a possible D gene (6 bases). V lost 6 bases and J 5 bases, leaving 13 bases between the germline ends. This CDR3 has 13 amino acids. The chain's CDR3 is CASSRTEVETQYF. The CDR3 DNA, read in part, is TGTGCCAGCAGCCGGACAGAGGTGGAGACC.

This clone has at least ten counts. The read terminates 3 residues ahead of where the CDR3 ends, so the germline J gene completes it. The chain combines TRBV20-1 with TRBJ2-7, with TRBD1 matching over 7 bases. Losses at the gene ends were 5 bases for V and 2 bases for J; bases not matched to a gene: 3. Germline loops: CDR1 DFQATT, CDR2 SNEGSKA (reference sequence). This CDR3 is built from 12 residues. Incomplete CDR3 DNA: TGCAGTGCTGACAGGGACGCCTACGAG. The encoded protein is CSADRDAYE. In full, the CDR3 reads CSADRDAYEQYF.

CDR3 DNA, as far as it was read: TGCAGTGCTAGAGGGACTAGCGGGGGCTCCTACGAC. The encoded protein is CSARGTSGGSYD. The complete CDR3 reads CSARGTSGGSYDYTF. The chain combines TRBV20-1 with TRBJ1-2; D perhaps matches TRBD1 (6 bases). The DNA ends 3 residues before the CDR3 does, and the rest of the CDR3 is filled in from the germline J gene. Germline lookup yields CDR1 DFQATT and CDR2 SNEGSKA (reference sequence). CDR3 length: 15 amino acids.

This clone was counted at least ten times. The read terminates 3 residues ahead of where the CDR3 ends, so the germline J gene completes it. The V gene is TRBV20-1, the J gene TRBJ2-4; D may match TRBD1 or TRBD2 (5 bases each). The CDR3 length is 16 residues. Trimming removed 0 bases at V and 6 bases at J, with 18 bases between. CDR1 and CDR2 from the germline V gene are DFQATT and SNEGSKA (reference sequence). CDR3 amino acids: CSARDPAEGFRNIQYF. Incomplete CDR3 DNA: TGCAGTGCTAGAGATCCAGCAGAGGGGTTCAGAAACATT.

This clone was detected ten times or more. The sequenced fragment ends 3 residues before the CDR3 boundary, so the rest is inferred from the germline J gene. V and J are TRBV4-1 and TRBJ2-7; tentative D call: TRBD2 (6 bases). From germline, CDR1 is MGHRA and CDR2 YSYEKL. This CDR3 has 16 amino acids. Trimming took off 0 bases at V and 0 bases at J, with 12 bases between the two ends. CDR3 sequence reads: CASSQDRGTVSYEQYF. CDR3 DNA, as far as it was read: TGCGCCAGCAGCCAAGATCGGGGGACGGTCTCCTACGAG.

This clone was seen repeatedly, ten times or more. The missing CDR3 end, 3 residues past where the read stops, is filled in from the germline J gene. The chain is built from TRBV20-1 and TRBJ2-4; D possibly corresponds to TRBD1 (6 bases). This CDR3 is built from 14 residues. Germline V lookup: CDR1 DFQATT, CDR2 SNEGSKA (reference sequence). CDR3: CSARGLQGHYGQYF. CDR3 bases read: TGCAGTGCTAGGGGCCTACAGGGCCACTATGGT.

In this sample, this clone turned up many times. The read ends 3 residues early relative to the CDR3; the germline J gene fills the gap. The V call is TRBV18, the J call TRBJ2-5; the match to TRBD1 covers 10 bases. The junction had 17 bases not matched to a gene; V was cut back by 1 base and J by 6 bases. Germline values: CDR1 KGHSH, CDR2 LQKENI. The length of the CDR3 is 19 residues. The chain's CDR3 is CASSPRGNQLGQGLKTQYF. The DNA read from the CDR3 is TGTGCCAGCTCACCACGGGGGAACCAACTGGGACAGGGGCTAAAGACC.

This clone came up many times. The read falls 3 residues short of the CDR3 end, and the missing part is taken from the germline J gene. The V gene is TRBV28, the J gene TRBJ2-1, with 7 positions matching TRBD2. Germline CDR1 is MDHEN and CDR2 is SYDVKM. With V trimmed by 6 bases and J by 0 bases, 8 bases remained unmatched. The CDR3 length is 16 residues. The sequenced part of the CDR3 DNA is TGTGCCAGCAGCAAACTAGCGCCAAGCTCCTACAATGAG. This codes for CASSKLAPSSYNE. The full CDR3 is CASSKLAPSSYNEQFF. The whole variable domain, remainder taken from reference TRBV28 and TRBJ2-1, is DVKVTQSSRYLVKRTGEKVFLECVQDMDHENMFWYRQDPGLGLRLIYFSYDVKMKEKGDIPEGYSVSREKKERFSLILESASTNQTSMYLCASSKLAPSSYNEQFFGPGTRLTVL.

This clone was counted ten times or more. The observed sequence ends 3 residues before the CDR3 terminus, with the missing tail filled in from the germline J gene. The chain carries TRBV5-1 and TRBJ2-7, with TRBD1 identical over 7 bases. After removal of 0 bases from V and 1 base from J, the junction contained 7 bases not matched to a gene. CDR3 length: 16 amino acids. Germline-derived CDR1 and CDR2 are SGHRS and YFSETQ. CDR3 protein: CASSLAQTGQSYEQYF. The sequenced part of the CDR3 DNA is TGCGCCAGCAGCTTGGCCCAGACAGGGCAATCCTACGAG.

At least ten counts were recorded for this clone. The read falls 3 residues short of the CDR3 end, and the missing part is taken from the germline J gene. This chain joins TRBV7-8 and TRBJ1-6, with D perhaps matching TRBD1 (5 bases). The CDR3 is 15 amino acids. V lost 0 bases and J lost 9, with 12 bases in between. Germline loops: CDR1 SGHVS, CDR2 FQNEAQ. The CDR3 spells CASSLAQGNSSPLHF. The DNA read from the CDR3 is TGTGCCAGCAGCTTAGCGCAGGGCAATAGTTCACCC.

This clone was picked up many times. The sequence runs out 3 residues before the end of the CDR3; the remainder is reconstructed from the germline J gene. The rearrangement links TRBV5-1 to TRBJ2-5; 8 bases line up with TRBD1. The V gene's germline CDR1 is SGHRS and CDR2 YFSETQ. The CDR3 contains 13 residues. The trim removed 6 bases at V and 4 bases at J, leaving 5 bases unmatched. The CDR3 is CASTDGQGETQYF. CDR3 DNA, as far as it was read: TGCGCCAGCACCGACGGACAGGGAGAGACC.

Ten or more counts support this clone. The read ends 3 residues before the CDR3 terminus; that terminus is restored from the germline J gene. The chain couples TRBV18 to TRBJ1-2; 7 nucleotides align to TRBD1. The CDR3 is 13 amino acids. The germline V gene has CDR1 KGHSH and CDR2 LQKENI. J lost 3 bases, V lost 6 bases, and 4 bases had no gene match. The sequenced part of the CDR3 DNA is TGTGCCAGCTCCCTCGGGACAGACTATGGC. It specifies CASSLGTDYG. The full CDR3 protein is CASSLGTDYGYTF.

Ten or more counts support this clone. CDR3: CASSSSGTGHYEQYF. Incomplete CDR3 DNA: TGTGCCAGCAGTTCCTCCGGGACAGGGCACTACGAG. The chain is built from TRBV12-3 or TRBV12-4 and TRBJ2-7; 9 bases align to TRBD1. The read halts 3 residues ahead of the CDR3 end, with the missing end drawn from the germline J gene. The CDR3 is 15 residues long. With 4 bases clipped from V and 3 bases from J, the junction kept 7 bases outside the gene matches.

This clone has ten or more counts. With the read ending 3 residues before the CDR3 end, the germline J gene is used to fill in that end. The chain carries TRBV5-1 and TRBJ2-6; weak D call: TRBD2 (5 bases). With 4 bases removed from V and 0 bases from J, the gap between germline ends came to 20 bases. Germline CDR1 SGHRS, CDR2 YFSETQ. The CDR3 runs to 19 residues. The CDR3 DNA, read in part, is TGCGCCAGCAGCGCGAACCTGGGAGTTACTAGCTCTGGGGCCAACGTC. Translated: CASSANLGVTSSGANV. The full CDR3 protein reads CASSANLGVTSSGANVLTF.

The sample holds many counts of this clone. With the read ending 3 residues before the CDR3 end, the germline J gene is used to fill in that end. The chain joins TRBV18 to TRBJ2-5, with 8 bases fitting TRBD2. The CDR3 sequence is 14 residues long. Germline trimming cut 6 bases from V and 2 bases from J; bases unmatched to any gene: 5. Germline V CDR1 and CDR2: KGHSH, LQKENI. CDR3 sequence reads: CASSPTSAQETQYF. CDR3 DNA, as far as it was read: TGTGCCAGCTCTCCGACTAGCGCGCAAGAGACC.